Listed below are T cell receptor beta chains from one sample, sequenced in a study of T cell repertoires in cytomegalovirus infection. TCRdb called the reads again in MiXCR, with one record for every CDR3 protein. The sample shows 510,000 or so distinct CDR3 sequences, more than 20% of them seen only once. Sequencing was carried out using PBMCs. The receptors here all came from a human donor in good health (CMV status not recorded). Some clones in this sample may be carry-over from other donors' samples. CDR3s include the opening cysteine and the closing phenylalanine or tryptophan. A D gene is named only where the DNA matches it firmly. Some rows have no size entry. The others give once, few or many, or a class for an expanded clone.

d_gene	v_gene	abundance	j_gene	CDR3aa	CDR3nt
.	TRBV7-9	many	TRBJ2-4	CASSLPKGPKNIQYF	TGTGCCAGCAGCCTTCCCAAGGGCCCCAAAAACATTCAGTACTTC
.	TRBV4-3	few	TRBJ2-1	CASSQDILYEQFF	TGCGCCAGCAGCCAAGATATCCTCTATGAGCAGTTCTTC
.	TRBV5-1	few	TRBJ1-4	CASSLTGGEGEKLFF	TGCGCCAGCAGCTTGACCGGGGGCGAAGGTGAAAAACTGTTTTTT
TRBD1	TRBV5-1	.	TRBJ1-2	CASSLPDRGLDGYTF	TGCGCCAGCAGCTTGCCTGACAGGGGGCTGGATGGCTACACCTTC
TRBD1	TRBV7-2	many	TRBJ1-5	CASSSRQGVQPQHF	TGTGCCAGCAGCTCCCGACAGGGCGTCCAGCCCCAGCATTTT
.	TRBV29-1	once	TRBJ1-2	CSALTSNYGYTF	TGCAGCGCCTTGACATCTAACTATGGCTACACCTTC
.	TRBV27	many	TRBJ2-2	CASSLVAGELFF	TGTGCCAGCAGCTTAGTTGCCGGGGAGCTGTTTTTT
.	TRBV19	many	TRBJ1-2	CASTRDRYGYTF	TGTGCCAGTACCCGGGACCGCTATGGCTACACCTTC
.	TRBV7-2	many	TRBJ1-4	CASSSRGLREKLFF	TGTGCCAGCAGCTCCCGGGGATTACGTGAAAAACTGTTTTTT
TRBD2	TRBV5-4	.	TRBJ2-3	CASSRTSVYTDTQYF	TGTGCCAGCAGCCGGACTAGCGTATACACAGATACGCAGTATTTT
TRBD2	TRBV7-8	many	TRBJ2-7	CASSINPASGTYEQYF	TGTGCCAGCAGCATAAACCCGGCTAGCGGGACCTACGAGCAGTACTTC
TRBD2	TRBV9	.	TRBJ2-5	CASSDPGLASMETQYF	TGTGCCAGCAGTGATCCGGGACTAGCGTCTATGGAGACCCAGTACTTC
.	TRBV7-6	.	TRBJ2-3	CASSPVDTQYF	TGTGCCAGCAGCCCCGTCGATACGCAGTATTTT
.	TRBV11-3	few	TRBJ1-1	CASSLGGASTEAFF	TGTGCCAGCAGCTTGGGGGGCGCGAGCACTGAAGCTTTCTTT
.	TRBV29-1	.	TRBJ1-1	CSVSQGNLNTEAFF	TGCAGCGTCTCACAGGGAAACTTGAACACTGAAGCTTTCTTT
TRBD2	TRBV5-1	.	TRBJ2-7	CASSLGLAENLLREQYF	TGCGCCAGCAGCTTAGGACTAGCGGAGAACCTTCTACGAGAGCAGTACTTC